This paragraph reports one T cell receptor beta chain. What it binds is unknown. The data stem from a study of spatial heterogeneity in lung cancer. On the study more broadly: Matched bulk RNA-seq gave a T cell module score that correlated strongly with tumor-region TCR transcript counts. Study outcomes and limitations: Mutation tallies in tumors tracked expanded intratumoral alpha and beta TCR counts.

V lost 1 base to trimming and J lost 6 bases, with 19 bases between them. In germline, CDR1 is MGHRA, CDR2 YSYEKL. The CDR3 totals 16 residues. TCRdb processed the 5' RACE reads anew with MiXCR; each CDR3 protein has one entry. The data hold a few thousand distinct CDR3 sequences, with 15% to 20% observed a single time. Time point noted: sample taken at primary tumor resection. This sequence was found in a male donor with early-stage non-small cell lung cancer. The input for sequencing was lung tumor tissue, taken at surgery. The V and J genes are TRBV4-1 and TRBJ2-7; the D gene is possibly TRBD1 (6 bases). The CDR3 reads CASSQGATGLAGEQYF. The CDR3 coding sequence is TGCGCCAGCAGCCAAGGGGCGACAGGCTTGGCGGGCGAGCAGTACTTC.